This T cell receptor (beta chain) stems from a study of spatial heterogeneity in lung cancer. This clonotype was recorded many times. Its antigen is unidentified. A library made for alpha chains picked up this beta chain off target, so its size means little. The sample's time point: sample taken at primary tumor resection. TCRs were sequenced from unsorted whole RNA of tumor, nontumor lung or PBMC. The study tagged each TCR cDNA molecule with a unique molecular identifier. TCRdb analysed the 5' RACE reads with MiXCR anew, one entry per CDR3 protein. Counted here are about 13,000 distinct CDR3 sequences, 5.1% occurring once; the ten biggest clones make up 20% to 25%. CDR3 length: 14 amino acids. CDR1 is SGHRS and CDR2 is YFSETQ in the germline V gene. V lost 4 bases and J 6 bases, leaving 16 bases between the germline ends. General study points: The study found that expanded intratumoral alpha and beta TCR counts tracked tumor mutation counts. There was tracking of ubiquitous and regional nonsynonymous mutations by the respective counts of ubiquitous and regional expanded TCRs.

The source was lung tumor tissue, collected at surgery. This clonotype was obtained from a male donor with early-stage non-small cell lung cancer. The V gene is TRBV5-1, the J gene TRBJ1-2, with D perhaps matching TRBD1 (5 bases). DNA for the CDR3: TGCGCCAGCAGCATACAAACAGGAGTCGATGGCTACACCTTC. Translating gives CASSIQTGVDGYTF.